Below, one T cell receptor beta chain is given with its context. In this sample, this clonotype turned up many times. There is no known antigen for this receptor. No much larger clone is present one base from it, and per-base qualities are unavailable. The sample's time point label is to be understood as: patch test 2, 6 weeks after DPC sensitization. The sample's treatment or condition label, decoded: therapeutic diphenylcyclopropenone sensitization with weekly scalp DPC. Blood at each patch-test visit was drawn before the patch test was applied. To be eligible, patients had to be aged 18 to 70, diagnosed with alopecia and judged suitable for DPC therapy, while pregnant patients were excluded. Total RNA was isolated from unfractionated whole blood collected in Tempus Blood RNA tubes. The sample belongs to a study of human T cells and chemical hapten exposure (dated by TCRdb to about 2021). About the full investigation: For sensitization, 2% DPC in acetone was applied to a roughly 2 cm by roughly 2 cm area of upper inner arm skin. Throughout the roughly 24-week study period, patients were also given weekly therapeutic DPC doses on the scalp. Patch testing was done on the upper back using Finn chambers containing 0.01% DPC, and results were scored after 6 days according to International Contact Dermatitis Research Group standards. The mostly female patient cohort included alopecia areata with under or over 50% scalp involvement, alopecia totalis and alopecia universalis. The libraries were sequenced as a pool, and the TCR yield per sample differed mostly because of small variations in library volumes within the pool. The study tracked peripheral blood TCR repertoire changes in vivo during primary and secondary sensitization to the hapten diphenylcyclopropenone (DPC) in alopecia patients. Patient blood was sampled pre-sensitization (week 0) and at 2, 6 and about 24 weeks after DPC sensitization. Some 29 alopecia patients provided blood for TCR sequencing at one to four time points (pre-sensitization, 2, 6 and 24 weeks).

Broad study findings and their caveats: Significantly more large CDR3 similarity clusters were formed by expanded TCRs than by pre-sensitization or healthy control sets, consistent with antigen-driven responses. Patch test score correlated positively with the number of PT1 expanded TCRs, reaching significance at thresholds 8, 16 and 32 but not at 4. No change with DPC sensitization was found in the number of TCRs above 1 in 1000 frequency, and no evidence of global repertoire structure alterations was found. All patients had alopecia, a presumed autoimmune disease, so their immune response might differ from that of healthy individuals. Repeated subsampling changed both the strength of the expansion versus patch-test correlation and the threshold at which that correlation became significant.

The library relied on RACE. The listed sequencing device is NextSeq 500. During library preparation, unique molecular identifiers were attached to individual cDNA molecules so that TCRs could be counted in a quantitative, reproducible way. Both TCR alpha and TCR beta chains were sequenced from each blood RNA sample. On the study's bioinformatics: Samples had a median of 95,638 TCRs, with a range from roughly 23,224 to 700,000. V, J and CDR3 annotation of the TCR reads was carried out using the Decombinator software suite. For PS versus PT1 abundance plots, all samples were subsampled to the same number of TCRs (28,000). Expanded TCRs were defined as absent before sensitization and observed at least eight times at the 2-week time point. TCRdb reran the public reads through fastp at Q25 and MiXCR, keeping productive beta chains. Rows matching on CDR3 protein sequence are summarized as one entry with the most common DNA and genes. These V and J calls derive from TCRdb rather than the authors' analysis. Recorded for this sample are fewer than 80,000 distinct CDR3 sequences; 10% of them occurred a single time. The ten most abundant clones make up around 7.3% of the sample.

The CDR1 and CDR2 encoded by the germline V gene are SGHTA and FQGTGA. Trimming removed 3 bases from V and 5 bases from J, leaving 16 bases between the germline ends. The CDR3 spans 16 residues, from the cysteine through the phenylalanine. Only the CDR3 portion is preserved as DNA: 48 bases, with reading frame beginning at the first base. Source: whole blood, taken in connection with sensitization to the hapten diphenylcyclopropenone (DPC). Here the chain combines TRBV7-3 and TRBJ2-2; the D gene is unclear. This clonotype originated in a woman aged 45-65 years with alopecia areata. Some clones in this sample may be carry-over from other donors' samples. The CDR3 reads CASSFSGPERTGELFF. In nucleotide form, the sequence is TGTGCCAGCAGCTTTTCGGGCCCCGAGCGAACCGGGGAGCTGTTTTTT.